This T cell receptor (beta chain) was sequenced during a study of blood T cell repertoires in COVID-19. At the level of the study: Material from acute and convalescent COVID-19 was sourced from the United States, Italy and Spain. PBMCs, B-cell-depleted T cells, or T cells provided the cDNA or gDNA that made up the material.

Data came from immunoSEQ multiplex PCR; TCRdb stores just in-frame clones and leaves some out. The table records under 95,000 clones, approximately 83% of them present only once. The sequence came from a woman of 80 years or more with acute or convalescent COVID-19. Sequencing was done on a sample of peripheral blood.

CDR3 protein: CASSEAIDYQETQYF. The CDR3 DNA sequence: TGTGCCAGCAGTGAAGCGATAGATTACCAAGAGACCCAGTACTTC. J is TRBJ2-5 and V is TRBV6-1; no reliable D call. From germline, CDR1 is MNHNS and CDR2 SASEGT. This CDR3 comprises 15 residues. Trimming removed 0 bases from V and 0 bases from J, with 8 bases in between.